Sequencing of this TCR beta chain was carried out in a study of cytomegalovirus exposure and HLA in healthy donors. 60 Vbeta and 13 Jbeta primers were used in PCR. Method: immunoSEQ multiplex PCR; TCRdb's copy keeps in-frame clones and lacks some. The profile shows some 160,000 clones, around 84% of them singletons. With respect to this clone: Its antigen is currently unknown.

Findings of the study overall: Common viral pathogens seemed, in a later analysis, to connect with several of the most significant clusters.

Germline CDR1 and CDR2: SGHRS and YFSETQ. J gave up 4 bases and V 0 bases, and 4 bases lay outside the gene matches. This CDR3 has 17 amino acids. Source material: PBMCs. This clonotype was sampled from a man younger than 30 in good health and CMV-seronegative. This rearrangement joins TRBV5-1 to TRBJ2-6; 10 bases agree with TRBD1. CDR3 nucleotides: TGCGCCAGCAGCTTGGAGGGACAGGGGTTCGGGGCCAACGTCCTGACTTTC. It yields the protein CASSLEGQGFGANVLTF.